Listed here are 18 T cell receptor beta chains from one sample, sequenced in a study of identical twins. TCRdb fed the 5' RACE reads into MiXCR, producing one record per CDR3 protein. The sample includes approximately 490,000 distinct CDR3 sequences, 20% to 25% of them seen just once. These data are also associated with another study on yellow fever vaccine responses in identical twins.

Material for sequencing was CD4+ T cells sorted from blood. The receptors shown here come from a woman between 18 and 30 years old in good health.

This chain joins TRBV5-1 and TRBJ2-5, with a possible D match to TRBD2 (6 bases). Trimming removed 4 bases at V and 4 bases at J, with 14 bases between. Looked up from germline, CDR1 is SGHRS and CDR2 is YFSETQ. The CDR3 totals 14 residues. Written as DNA, the CDR3 is TGCGCCAGCAGCCGAACCGGGACTCCAGAGACCCAGTACTTC. Translated: CASSRTGTPETQYF.

The J gene is TRBJ2-6, the V gene TRBV12-3 or TRBV12-4; D call uncertain. The CDR3 is 16 residues long. Trimming pared 3 bases from V and 0 bases from J, leaving 9 bases between. In DNA form, the CDR3 reads TGTGCCAGCAGTTTGGTCCCAAACTCTGGGGCCAACGTCCTGACTTTC. It translates to CASSLVPNSGANVLTF.

This clonotype was detected a few times. The chain carries TRBV4-2 and TRBJ2-2; D might be TRBD1 or TRBD2, each matching 5 bases. The CDR3 is made up of 14 amino acids. Germline CDR1 is LGHNA and CDR2 is YNFKEQ. Between the trimmed V and J ends, which lost 8 bases and 3 bases, there was a span of 13 bases. In nucleotides, the CDR3 is TGTGCCAGCCATATGGGGGATGACACCGGGGAGCTGTTTTTT. As protein: CASHMGDDTGELFF.

Written as DNA, the CDR3 is TGTGCCAGCAGTCGCATTCAAGGATCTAATTCACCCCTCCACTTT. Translation gives CASSRIQGSNSPLHF. The chain employs TRBV27 and TRBJ1-6; D remains ambiguous. The CDR3 runs to 15 residues. V was shortened by 5 bases and J by 6 bases, with 14 bases between the two germline ends. Germline values: CDR1 MNHEY, CDR2 SMNVEV (reference sequence).

The chain joins TRBV20-1 to TRBJ1-1; TRBD1 matches at 7 bases. This CDR3 comprises 14 residues. Per the germline V gene, CDR1 is DFQATT and CDR2 is SNEGSKA (reference sequence). With 2 bases clipped from V and 1 base from J, the junction kept 4 bases outside the gene matches. In nucleotides, the CDR3 is TGCAGTGCTAGAAAACAGGGGAAGAACACTGAAGCTTTCTTT. Its translation: CSARKQGKNTEAFF.

The genes are TRBV12-3 or TRBV12-4 and TRBJ2-2, with 11 nucleotides matching TRBD2. The ends lost 5 bases at V and 5 bases at J; junction bases unmatched: 7. The CDR3 runs to 16 residues. In DNA, the CDR3 is TGTGCCAGCAGTAATAGCGGGAGGGCCTCGACCGGGGAGCTGTTTTTT. This codes for CASSNSGRASTGELFF.

This clonotype has only a few counts. The V gene is TRBV28, the J gene TRBJ1-1, with 8 positions matching TRBD1. The CDR3 totals 15 residues. In germline, CDR1 is MDHEN, CDR2 SYDVKM. V dropped 6 bases and J dropped 1; count of bases not matched to a gene: 7. CDR3 protein: CASSAWDRTNTEAFF. DNA of the CDR3: TGTGCCAGCAGCGCTTGGGACAGGACGAACACTGAAGCTTTCTTT.

The rearrangement joins TRBV7-4 to TRBJ2-7, with 9 positions matching TRBD1. This CDR3 region has 14 residues. Germline loops: CDR1 SGHVT, CDR2 SQSDAQ. The trim removed 5 bases at V and 5 bases at J, leaving 7 bases unmatched. CDR3 loop: CASSHRTGEDEQYV. The CDR3, as DNA: TGTGCCAGCAGCCATCGGACAGGGGAGGACGAGCAGTACGTC.

V usage is TRBV2 and J usage is TRBJ1-1; TRBD1 aligns across 7 bases. The CDR3 totals 14 residues. V lost 6 bases, J lost 5 bases, and 9 bases stayed unmatched. CDR1 SNHLY and CDR2 FYNNEI come from the germline V gene. The CDR3 coding sequence is TGTGCCAGCAGATACAGGGGAGAACGGACTGAAGCTTTCTTT. Translation: CASRYRGERTEAFF.

This clonotype was seen a few times. The genes are TRBV18 and TRBJ2-7, with D unresolved. Per the germline V gene, CDR1 is KGHSH and CDR2 is LQKENI. The length of the CDR3 is 13 residues. V dropped 3 bases and J dropped 0 bases, with 6 bases sitting between them. CDR3 sequence (DNA): TGTGCCAGCTCACCGCAGAGCTCCTACGAGCAGTACTTC. Translation: CASSPQSSYEQYF. Full variable domain (missing parts from reference TRBV18 and TRBJ2-7): NAGVMQNPRHLVRRRGQEARLRCSPMKGHSHVYWYRQLPEEGLKFMVYLQKENIIDESGMPKERFSAEFPKEGPSILRIQQVVRGDSAAYFCASSPQSSYEQYFGPGTRLTVT.

This chain joins TRBV19 and TRBJ2-3; 8 nucleotides match TRBD1. The V and J ends lost 3 bases and 3 bases, in that order; junction bases with no gene match: 14. The length of the CDR3 is 18 residues. Germline V lookup: CDR1 LNHDA, CDR2 SQIVND (reference sequence). The CDR3 DNA sequence: TGTGCCAGTAGTATTAAGAGACTAGGACAGGGTGCGACAGATACGCAGTATTTT. Translating gives CASSIKRLGQGATDTQYF.

In this sample, this clonotype turned up a few times. The CDR3: CSAGVSGPSTDTQYF. As DNA, the CDR3 is TGCAGTGCCGGCGTAAGCGGGCCAAGCACAGATACGCAGTATTTT. The V call is TRBV20-1, the J call TRBJ2-3, with D maybe TRBD2 (6 bases). This CDR3 region has 15 residues. V was cut by 6 bases and J by 0 bases, with 16 bases left in between. Germline V CDR1 and CDR2: DFQATT, SNEGSKA (reference sequence).

Of note for this clonotype: The junction departs from germline at one end; a sequencing error may be responsible. The V call is TRBV5-1, the J call TRBJ2-7; D not certain. The germline V gene has CDR1 SGHRS and CDR2 YFSETQ. The CDR3 length is 8 residues. CDR3 bases: TGCGCCAGCACCACACGGAGCTTC. It encodes CASTTRSF.

The CDR3 DNA is TGTGCCAGCAGCTTACCCAGAGGGGCCCAGTACTTC. It codes for CASSLPRGAQYF. V and J are TRBV7-6 and TRBJ2-5; the D gene could be TRBD1 or TRBD2 (5 bases each). Germline V gene sequence: CDR1 SGHVS, CDR2 FNYEAQ. V was shortened by 2 bases and J by 9 bases, with 10 bases between the two germline ends. The CDR3 has 12 residues. Full variable domain (outside the CDR3, taken from reference TRBV7-6 and TRBJ2-5): GAGVSQSPRYKVTKRGQDVALRCDPISGHVSLYWYRQALGQGPEFLTYFNYEAQQDKSGLPNDRFSAERPEGSISTLTIQRTEQRDSAMYRCASSLPRGAQYFGPGTRLLVL.

This clonotype was counted a single time. The chain links TRBV7-2 to TRBJ2-3; D ambiguous. The V gene lost 11 bases and the J gene lost 2 bases, with 14 bases spanning the gap. This CDR3 has 13 amino acids. Germline values: CDR1 SGHTA, CDR2 FQGNSA. For the CDR3, the DNA is TGTGCCTGTAGGCCGTCCCCCACAGATACGCAGTATTTT. It codes for CACRPSPTDTQYF.

The CDR3, as DNA: TGTGCCATCAGAGGGGACAGTAGCTCCTACAATGAGCAGTTCTTC. Its protein product is CAIRGDSSSYNEQFF. V and J are TRBV10-3 and TRBJ2-1; 7 bases line up with TRBD1. Germline CDR1 and CDR2: ENHRY and SYGVKD. With V trimmed by 6 bases and J by 0 bases, 5 bases remained unmatched. This CDR3 is 15 amino acids long.

The chain links TRBV3-1 to TRBJ2-1; 10 nucleotides line up with TRBD2. CDR1 is LGHDT, CDR2 YNNKEL, per germline (reference sequence). J gave up 7 bases and V 6 bases, and 9 bases lay outside the gene matches. This CDR3 spans 15 amino acids. CDR3 nucleotide sequence: TGTGCCAGCAGAAAGCTAGCGGGAGTAGGTAATGAGCAGTTCTTC. Protein product: CASRKLAGVGNEQFF.

The chain carries TRBV10-3 and TRBJ2-2; TRBD2 matches 9 bases. CDR1 is ENHRY and CDR2 is SYGVKD in the germline V gene. There are 17 residues in the CDR3. With V trimmed by 7 bases and J by 5 bases, 14 bases remained unmatched. CDR3: CAITPAMATSGTGELFF. CDR3 bases: TGTGCCATCACCCCAGCGATGGCGACTAGCGGAACCGGGGAGCTGTTTTTT.